Below are 4 T cell receptor beta chains sequenced from a single sample in a study of Ad26.COV2.S vaccination and SARS-CoV-2 variants. The treatment: around 19 received Ad26.COV2.S at low or high dose, single or two shots; a few received placebo; per-sample allocation not given. Specimens were obtained on day 63 following the first vaccine or placebo injection. Repertoires were generated with immunoSEQ multiplex PCR, while TCRdb's copy carries only in-frame clones and drops some. The sample records about 400,000 clones, approximately 90% being singletons. This sample comprised peripheral blood, obtained in a trial of Ad26.COV2.S vaccine versus placebo. All receptors come from a person between 18 and 65 years old who received the Ad26.COV2.S COVID-19 vaccine or a placebo.

This rearrangement joins TRBV19 to TRBJ2-2; 8 bases align to TRBD2. From germline, CDR1 is LNHDA and CDR2 SQIVND (reference sequence). CDR3 size: 13 residues. With 7 bases clipped from V and 7 bases from J, the junction kept 5 bases outside the gene matches. This chain's CDR3 is CASKGLAGGELFF. Here the CDR3 DNA reads TGTGCCAGTAAAGGACTAGCTGGCGGGGAGCTGTTTTTT.

This chain joins TRBV11-2 and TRBJ2-7; 9 bases fit TRBD1. V was pared by 4 bases and J by 4 bases, with 14 bases of the junction left unmatched. The CDR3 extends over 17 amino acids. Per germline, CDR1 SGHAT and CDR2 FQNNGV. The CDR3 DNA reads as TGTGCCAGCAGCTCCGAATACGCCGGGACAGGGCGTTACGAGCAGTACTTC. Residues: CASSSEYAGTGRYEQYF. The full variable domain, with the rest looked up from reference TRBV11-2 and TRBJ2-7, is EAGVAQSPRYKIIEKRQSVAFWCNPISGHATLYWYQQILGQGPKLLIQFQNNGVVDDSQLPKDRFSAERLKGVDSTLKIQPAKLEDSAVYLCASSSEYAGTGRYEQYFGPGTRLTVT.

The chain combines TRBV19 with TRBJ2-1; D ambiguous. This CDR3 is built from 13 residues. CDR1 and CDR2 from the germline V gene are LNHDA and SQIVND (reference sequence). V shed 3 bases and J shed 2 bases, with 5 bases lying between them. CDR3 nucleotide sequence: TGTGCCAGTAGTATTGGCCCCTACAATGAGCAGTTCTTC. Its translation: CASSIGPYNEQFF.

This clone turned up a few times. The J gene is TRBJ1-1, the V gene TRBV5-1; no firm D call. The CDR3 consists of 15 residues. Looked up from germline, CDR1 is SGHRS and CDR2 is YFSETQ. V shed 0 bases and J shed 3 bases, with 12 bases lying between them. CDR3 coding DNA: TGCGCCAGCAGCTTGGGGAGTCGTACGGACACTGAAGCTTTCTTT. This gives the protein CASSLGSRTDTEAFF.